A selection of T cell receptor beta chains follows, all from one sample in a study of CD8 T cells in ankylosing spondylitis. One entry per CDR3 protein, called by TCRdb with MiXCR from the 5' RACE reads. The profile shows some 250,000 distinct CDR3 sequences, 8.6% of them singletons. The sample comprised blood, either unsorted or a sorted T cell fraction (not recorded which). The receptor set was obtained from a male donor with ankylosing spondylitis or in good health (not recorded which). Each CDR3 is given with its conserved first and last residue. D genes are given only for firm matches. Only some rows state a clone size, as once, few, many or a class for expanded clones.

V: TRBV6-2/TRBV6-3
size: many
D: TRBD1
J: TRBJ2-3
CDR3: CASSGQGTSSDTQYF
DNA: TGTGCCAGCAGTGGACAGGGGACATCCTCGGATACGCAGTATTTT

V: TRBV5-1
size: few
D: .
J: TRBJ2-1
CDR3: CASSLVADNEQFF
DNA: TGCGCCAGCAGCTTGGTGGCGGACAATGAGCAGTTCTTC

V: TRBV7-9
size: many
D: .
J: TRBJ2-3
CDR3: CASSGTGGTDTQYF
DNA: TGTGCCAGCAGCGGAACGGGGGGCACAGATACGCAGTATTTT

V: TRBV9
size: many
D: .
J: TRBJ2-5
CDR3: CASSVSNAEETQYF
DNA: TGTGCCAGCAGCGTATCAAATGCCGAAGAGACCCAGTACTTC

V: TRBV7-2
size: many
D: .
J: TRBJ2-7
CDR3: CASSLAQAAYEQYF
DNA: TGTGCCAGCAGCTTAGCGCAGGCAGCCTACGAGCAGTACTTC

V: TRBV5-1
size: many
D: .
J: TRBJ2-1
CDR3: CASSLVGRARNNEQFF
DNA: TGCGCCAGCAGCTTGGTGGGCAGGGCGAGAAACAATGAGCAGTTCTTC

V: TRBV24-1
size: many
D: TRBD1
J: TRBJ1-2
CDR3: CATSDRDRGRNGYTF
DNA: TGTGCCACCAGTGACCGGGACAGGGGAAGAAATGGCTACACCTTC

V: TRBV12-3/TRBV12-4
size: .
D: .
J: TRBJ2-5
CDR3: CASSWIGWGRGETQYF
DNA: TGTGCCAGCAGTTGGATAGGGTGGGGCCGGGGTGAGACCCAGTACTTC

V: TRBV5-1
size: many
D: TRBD1
J: TRBJ2-1
CDR3: CASNYLGTGVGEQFF
DNA: TGCGCCAGCAACTATTTGGGGACAGGGGTGGGCGAGCAGTTCTTC

V: TRBV4-2
size: many
D: .
J: TRBJ2-7
CDR3: CASSQGSGDVNEQYF
DNA: TGTGCCAGCAGCCAAGGGTCCGGGGATGTCAACGAGCAGTACTTC

V: TRBV12-3/TRBV12-4
size: .
D: .
J: TRBJ2-1
CDR3: CASSLADGAAYNEQFF
DNA: TGTGCCAGCAGTTTAGCGGATGGGGCCGCATACAATGAGCAGTTCTTC

V: TRBV5-1
size: many
D: TRBD1
J: TRBJ1-2
CDR3: CASSWGQGRSGVDGYTF
DNA: TGCGCCAGCAGCTGGGGACAGGGCCGCTCCGGAGTCGATGGCTACACCTTC

V: TRBV30
size: few
D: .
J: TRBJ2-7
CDR3: CAWSVRTPSEQYF
DNA: TGTGCCTGGAGTGTCAGAACCCCGAGCGAGCAGTACTTC

V: TRBV20-1
size: many
D: TRBD2
J: TRBJ2-1
CDR3: CSAVGLAEYYNEQFF
DNA: TGCAGTGCCGTGGGACTAGCGGAGTACTACAATGAGCAGTTCTTC

V: TRBV4-2
size: many
D: .
J: TRBJ2-7
CDR3: CASSQDWGEESYEQYF
DNA: TGTGCCAGCAGCCAAGACTGGGGGGAGGAGTCCTACGAGCAGTACTTC

V: TRBV9
size: many
D: .
J: TRBJ2-7
CDR3: CASSVDPLQPYEQYF
DNA: TGTGCCAGCAGCGTAGATCCTCTCCAGCCCTACGAGCAGTACTTC

V: TRBV29-1
size: many
D: TRBD1
J: TRBJ2-3
CDR3: CSMKGNRGVTDTQYF
DNA: TGCAGCATGAAAGGGAACAGGGGGGTCACAGATACGCAGTATTTT

V: TRBV12-3/TRBV12-4
size: .
D: TRBD2
J: TRBJ2-5
CDR3: CASSSPTSGAQETQYF
DNA: TGTGCCAGCAGTTCCCCGACTAGCGGGGCCCAAGAGACCCAGTACTTC

V: TRBV25-1
size: .
D: .
J: TRBJ2-5
CDR3: CASTSDSQETQYF
DNA: TGTGCCAGCACCTCCGACTCGCAAGAGACCCAGTACTTC

V: TRBV28
size: many
D: .
J: TRBJ2-7
CDR3: CASSPNSGLSYEQYF
DNA: TGTGCCAGCAGCCCTAATAGCGGACTCTCCTACGAGCAGTACTTC

V: TRBV7-8
size: few
D: .
J: TRBJ2-7
CDR3: CASSLWGDPTYEQYF
DNA: TGTGCCAGCAGCTTATGGGGAGACCCGACCTACGAGCAGTACTTC

V: TRBV11-2
size: .
D: .
J: TRBJ2-2
CDR3: CATRPRSRGHLGDGGELFF
DNA: TGTGCCACCCGGCCGAGATCTAGGGGACACTTGGGTGATGGCGGGGAGCTGTTTTTT

V: TRBV30
size: few
D: TRBD2
J: TRBJ2-7
CDR3: CAWSPTSGAYEQYF
DNA: TGTGCCTGGAGTCCGACTAGCGGGGCCTACGAGCAGTACTTC

V: TRBV12-3/TRBV12-4
size: many
D: .
J: TRBJ2-1
CDR3: CASSLEIGVPKFF
DNA: TGTGCCAGCAGTTTAGAAATAGGAGTTCCTAAGTTCTTC

V: TRBV25-1
size: many
D: .
J: TRBJ1-3
CDR3: CASSTRDHGENTIYF
DNA: TGTGCCAGCAGTACCCGGGACCACGGGGAAAACACCATATATTTT

V: TRBV4-3
size: many
D: .
J: TRBJ1-1
CDR3: CASSQDTGASVDAFF
DNA: TGCGCCAGCAGCCAAGATACAGGAGCGTCAGTGGACGCTTTCTTT

V: TRBV7-2
size: many
D: TRBD2
J: TRBJ2-7
CDR3: CASSRSGTSYEQYF
DNA: TGTGCCAGCAGCCGTAGCGGGACCTCCTACGAGCAGTACTTC

V: TRBV7-9
size: many
D: .
J: TRBJ2-7
CDR3: CASSFETQTYEQYF
DNA: TGTGCCAGCAGCTTTGAGACCCAAACTTACGAGCAGTACTTC

V: TRBV7-9
size: many
D: .
J: TRBJ1-4
CDR3: CASRRGNEKLFF
DNA: TGTGCCAGCAGGCGGGGAAATGAAAAACTGTTTTTT

V: TRBV4-3
size: few
D: TRBD2
J: TRBJ2-1
CDR3: CASSQGVGRANEQFF
DNA: TGCGCCAGCAGCCAAGGGGTCGGGAGGGCCAATGAGCAGTTCTTC

V: TRBV6-1
size: .
D: .
J: TRBJ1-1
CDR3: CASSLGQGFGTEAFF
DNA: TGTGCCAGCAGTCTGGGGCAGGGGTTCGGCACTGAAGCTTTCTTT

V: TRBV20-1
size: few
D: .
J: TRBJ1-6
CDR3: CSAMVGDNSPLHF
DNA: TGCAGTGCTATGGTGGGGGATAATTCACCCCTCCACTTT

V: TRBV14
size: many
D: .
J: TRBJ2-1
CDR3: CASSQLGGPYNEQFF
DNA: TGTGCCAGCAGCCAGTTGGGGGGGCCCTACAATGAGCAGTTCTTC

V: TRBV11-3
size: few
D: TRBD2
J: TRBJ2-7
CDR3: CASSDDLLAAQYEQYF
DNA: TGTGCCAGCAGCGACGACCTACTAGCGGCCCAATACGAGCAGTACTTC

V: TRBV7-2
size: .
D: TRBD2
J: TRBJ2-1
CDR3: CASSQSPGAGAYNEQFF
DNA: TGTGCCAGCAGTCAATCGCCAGGCGCGGGAGCATACAATGAGCAGTTCTTC

V: TRBV28
size: few
D: TRBD1
J: TRBJ2-3
CDR3: CASIQDRVLGYTQYF
DNA: TGTGCCAGCATCCAGGACAGGGTGCTGGGGTATACGCAGTATTTT

V: TRBV7-3
size: .
D: .
J: TRBJ2-3
CDR3: CASSLVADRTDTQYF
DNA: TGTGCCAGCAGCTTAGTAGCGGATCGCACAGATACGCAGTATTTT

V: TRBV3-1
size: many
D: .
J: TRBJ1-6
CDR3: CASSPPLTGSPLHF
DNA: TGTGCCAGCAGTCCCCCTCTGACCGGTTCACCCCTCCACTTT

V: TRBV10-3
size: once
D: .
J: TRBJ2-3
CDR3: CAIGSVGGSPDTQYF
DNA: TGTGCCATCGGGAGTGTTGGAGGTAGCCCAGATACGCAGTATTTT

V: TRBV9
size: .
D: TRBD1
J: TRBJ1-1
CDR3: CASSRGTGTLTEAFF
DNA: TGTGCCAGCTCCAGAGGGACAGGCACCCTGACTGAAGCTTTCTTT

V: TRBV18
size: .
D: .
J: TRBJ1-2
CDR3: CASSPPSSLGGYTF
DNA: TGTGCCAGCTCACCCCCTTCAAGCTTGGGTGGCTACACCTTC

V: TRBV27
size: many
D: .
J: TRBJ1-2
CDR3: CASSFEGAANYGYTF
DNA: TGTGCCAGCAGTTTTGAGGGTGCGGCGAACTATGGCTACACCTTC

V: TRBV27
size: many
D: .
J: TRBJ2-7
CDR3: CASSFGASYEQYF
DNA: TGTGCCAGCAGTTTTGGCGCCTCCTACGAGCAGTACTTC

V: TRBV11-2
size: .
D: TRBD1
J: TRBJ1-1
CDR3: CAGHRGHGAFF
DNA: TGTGCCGGTCACAGGGGGCACGGAGCTTTCTTT

V: TRBV5-1
size: few
D: TRBD2
J: TRBJ2-2
CDR3: CASSSELGLAGGWNTGELFF
DNA: TGCGCCAGCAGCTCCGAACTTGGACTAGCGGGGGGCTGGAACACCGGGGAGCTGTTTTTT

V: TRBV7-9
size: .
D: TRBD1
J: TRBJ2-7
CDR3: CASSDRDSRGEQYF
DNA: TGTGCCAGCAGCGACCGGGACAGCCGGGGCGAGCAGTACTTC

V: TRBV20-1
size: .
D: TRBD2
J: TRBJ2-3
CDR3: CSASSGILTDTQYF
DNA: TGCAGTGCTTCTAGCGGGATCCTCACAGATACGCAGTATTTT

V: TRBV3-1
size: many
D: .
J: TRBJ1-2
CDR3: CASSQDRDKGYTF
DNA: TGTGCCAGCAGCCAAGACCGAGATAAGGGCTACACCTTC

V: TRBV14
size: .
D: .
J: TRBJ2-1
CDR3: CASSQEGGPYNEQFF
DNA: TGTGCCAGCAGCCAAGAGGGGGGACCCTACAATGAGCAGTTCTTC

V: TRBV20-1
size: many
D: TRBD2
J: TRBJ2-3
CDR3: CSATSGTSGLRDTQYF
DNA: TGCAGTGCTACTTCCGGGACTAGCGGTCTCAGGGATACGCAGTATTTT

V: TRBV20-1
size: .
D: .
J: TRBJ2-2
CDR3: CSAKYLGGINTGELFF
DNA: TGCAGTGCTAAGTATCTGGGCGGGATCAACACCGGGGAGCTGTTTTTT

V: TRBV20-1
size: many
D: .
J: TRBJ2-2
CDR3: CSARDTADDTGELFF
DNA: TGCAGTGCTAGAGATACAGCAGACGACACCGGGGAGCTGTTTTTT

V: TRBV3-1
size: many
D: .
J: TRBJ1-5
CDR3: CASSQDRAQPQHF
DNA: TGTGCCAGCAGCCAAGACAGGGCGCAGCCCCAGCATTTT